The source of this T cell receptor (beta chain) is a study of blood T cell repertoires in COVID-19. Study background: Acute and convalescent COVID-19 samples came from the United States, Italy and Spain. Sources were T cells, B-cell-depleted T cells, or PBMCs; the material itself was cDNA or gDNA.

In the original analysis: Estimated nucleated cell counts came from reference gene primer amplification. Repertoires were generated with immunoSEQ multiplex PCR, while TCRdb's copy carries only in-frame clones and drops some. The V and J calls and the clone size are those of that table, but D and trimming were determined from the DNA. The data hold about 70,000 clones, with 75% to 85% observed a single time. CDR3 length: 13 amino acids. The ends were cut back, 2 bases at V and 1 base at J, with 5 bases in the middle. Germline loops: CDR1 SGHTS, CDR2 YDEGEE. The source is a woman in her fifties or sixties with acute or convalescent COVID-19. The genes are TRBV5-8 and TRBJ2-3; no reliable D call. Sequencing input: peripheral blood. In DNA, the CDR3 is TGTGCCAGCAGCTTTCTACGCACAGATACGCAGTATTTT. It codes for CASSFLRTDTQYF.